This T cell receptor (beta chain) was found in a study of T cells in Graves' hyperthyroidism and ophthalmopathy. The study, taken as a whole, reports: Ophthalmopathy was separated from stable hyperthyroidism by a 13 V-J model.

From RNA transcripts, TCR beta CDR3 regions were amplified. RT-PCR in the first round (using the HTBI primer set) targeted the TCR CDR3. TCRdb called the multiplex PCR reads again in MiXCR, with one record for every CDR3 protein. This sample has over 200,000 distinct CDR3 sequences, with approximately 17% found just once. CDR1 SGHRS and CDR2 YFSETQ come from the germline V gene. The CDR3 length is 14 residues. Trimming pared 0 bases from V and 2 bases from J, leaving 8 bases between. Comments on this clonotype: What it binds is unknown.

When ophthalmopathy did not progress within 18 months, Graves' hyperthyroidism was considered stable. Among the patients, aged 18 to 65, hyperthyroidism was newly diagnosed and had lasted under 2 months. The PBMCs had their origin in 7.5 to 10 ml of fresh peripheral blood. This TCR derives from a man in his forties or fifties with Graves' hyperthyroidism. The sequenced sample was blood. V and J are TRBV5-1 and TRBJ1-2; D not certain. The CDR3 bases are TGCGCCAGCAGCTTGGAGGCAGAAAACTATGGCTACACCTTC. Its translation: CASSLEAENYGYTF.